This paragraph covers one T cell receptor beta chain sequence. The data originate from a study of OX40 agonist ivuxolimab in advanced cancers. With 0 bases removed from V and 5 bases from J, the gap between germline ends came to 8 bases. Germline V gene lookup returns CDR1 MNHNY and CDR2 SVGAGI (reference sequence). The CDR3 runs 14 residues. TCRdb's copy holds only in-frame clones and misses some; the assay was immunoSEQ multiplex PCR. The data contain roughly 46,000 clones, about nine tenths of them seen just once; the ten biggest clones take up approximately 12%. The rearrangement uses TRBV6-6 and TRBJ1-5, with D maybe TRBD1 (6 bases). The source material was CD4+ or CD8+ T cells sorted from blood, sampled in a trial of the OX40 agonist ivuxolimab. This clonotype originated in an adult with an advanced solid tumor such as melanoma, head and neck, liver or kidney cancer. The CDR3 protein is CASSYSGGYQPQHF. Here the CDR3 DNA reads TGTGCCAGCAGTTACTCAGGGGGGTATCAGCCCCAGCATTTT.